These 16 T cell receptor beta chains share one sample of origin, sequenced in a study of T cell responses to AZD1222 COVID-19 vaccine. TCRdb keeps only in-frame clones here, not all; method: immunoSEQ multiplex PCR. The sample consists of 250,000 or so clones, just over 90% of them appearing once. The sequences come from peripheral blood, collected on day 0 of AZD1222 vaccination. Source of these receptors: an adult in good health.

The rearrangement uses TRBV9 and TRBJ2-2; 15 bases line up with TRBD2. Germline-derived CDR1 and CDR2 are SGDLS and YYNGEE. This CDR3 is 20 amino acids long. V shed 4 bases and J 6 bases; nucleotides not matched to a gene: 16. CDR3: CASSRGRGGGLAGGAGELFF. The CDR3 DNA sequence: TGTGCCAGCAGCCGGGGACGGGGCGGCGGACTAGCGGGAGGGGCCGGGGAGCTGTTTTTT.

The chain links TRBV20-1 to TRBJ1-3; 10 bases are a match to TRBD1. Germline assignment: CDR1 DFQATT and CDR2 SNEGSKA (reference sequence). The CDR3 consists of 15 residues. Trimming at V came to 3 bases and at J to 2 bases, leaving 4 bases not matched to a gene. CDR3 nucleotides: TGCAGTGCTAGTACCGGGACAGGGGCTGGAAACACCATATATTTT. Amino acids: CSASTGTGAGNTIYF.

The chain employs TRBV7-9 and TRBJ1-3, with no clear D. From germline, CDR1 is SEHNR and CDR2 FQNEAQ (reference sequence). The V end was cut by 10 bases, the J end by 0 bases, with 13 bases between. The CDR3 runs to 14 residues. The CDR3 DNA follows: TGTGCCAACCTCCTCCGGCGCTCTGGAAACACCATATATTTT. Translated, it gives CANLLRRSGNTIYF.

The CDR3 DNA reads TGTGCCAGCAGGAGTCCCGGGACAGATTCCTACGAGCAGTACTTC. It specifies CASRSPGTDSYEQYF. The chain couples TRBV28 to TRBJ2-7; TRBD1 aligns across 7 bases. The V gene's germline CDR1 is MDHEN and CDR2 SYDVKM. V lost 6 bases, J lost 1 base, and 9 bases stayed unmatched. The CDR3 runs to 15 residues.

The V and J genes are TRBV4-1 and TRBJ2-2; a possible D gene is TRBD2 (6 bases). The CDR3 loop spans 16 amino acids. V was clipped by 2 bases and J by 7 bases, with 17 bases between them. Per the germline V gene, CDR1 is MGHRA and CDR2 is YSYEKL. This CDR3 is CASSQPRGREDGELFF. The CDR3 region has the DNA TGCGCCAGCAGCCAACCGCGGGGCAGGGAGGACGGGGAGCTGTTTTTT.

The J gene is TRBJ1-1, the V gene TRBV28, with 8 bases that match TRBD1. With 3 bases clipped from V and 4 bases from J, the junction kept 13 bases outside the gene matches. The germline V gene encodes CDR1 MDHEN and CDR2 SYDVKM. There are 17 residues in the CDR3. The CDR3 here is CASSLKGQGLSATEAFF. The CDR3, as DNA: TGTGCCAGCAGTTTGAAAGGACAGGGCCTATCTGCCACTGAAGCTTTCTTT.

The CDR3 loop reads CASSPGTVGETQYF. The DNA of the CDR3 is TGTGCCAGCAGCCCCGGGACAGTTGGGGAGACCCAGTACTTC. The genes are TRBV7-9 and TRBJ2-5, with 7 bases aligning to TRBD1. Germline assignment: CDR1 SEHNR and CDR2 FQNEAQ (reference sequence). CDR3 length: 14 residues. V dropped 5 bases and J dropped 5; count of bases not matched to a gene: 8.

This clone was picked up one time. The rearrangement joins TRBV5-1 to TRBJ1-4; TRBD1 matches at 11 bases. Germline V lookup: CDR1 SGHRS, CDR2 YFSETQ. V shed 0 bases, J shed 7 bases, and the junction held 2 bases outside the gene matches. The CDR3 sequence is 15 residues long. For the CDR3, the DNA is TGCGCCAGCAGCTTGGAAGGGACAGGGGGTGAAAAACTGTTTTTT. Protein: CASSLEGTGGEKLFF.

The CDR3 DNA reads TGTGGCTCCCGGGACTACAATCAGCCCCAGCATTTT. Amino acid sequence: CGSRDYNQPQHF. J is TRBJ1-5 and V is TRBV28; perhaps TRBD1 as D (5 bases). Germline-derived CDR1 and CDR2 are MDHEN and SYDVKM. The CDR3 contains 12 residues.

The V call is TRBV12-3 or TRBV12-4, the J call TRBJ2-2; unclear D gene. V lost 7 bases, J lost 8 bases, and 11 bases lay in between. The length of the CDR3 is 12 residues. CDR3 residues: CASTLAVGELFF. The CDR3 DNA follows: TGTGCCAGCACCTTAGCCGTGGGGGAGCTGTTTTTT.

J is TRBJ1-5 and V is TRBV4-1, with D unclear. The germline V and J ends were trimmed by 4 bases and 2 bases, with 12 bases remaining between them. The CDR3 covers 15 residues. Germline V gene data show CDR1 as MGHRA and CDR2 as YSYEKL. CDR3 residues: CASSLEEWGNQPQHF. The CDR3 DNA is TGCGCCAGCAGCCTCGAGGAATGGGGCAATCAGCCCCAGCATTTT.

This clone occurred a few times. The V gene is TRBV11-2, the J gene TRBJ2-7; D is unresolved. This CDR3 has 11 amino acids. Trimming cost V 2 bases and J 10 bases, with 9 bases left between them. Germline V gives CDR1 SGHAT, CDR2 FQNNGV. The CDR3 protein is CASSLPPGQYF. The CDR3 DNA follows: TGTGCCAGCAGCTTACCCCCTGGACAGTACTTC. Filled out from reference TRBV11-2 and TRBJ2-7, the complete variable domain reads EAGVAQSPRYKIIEKRQSVAFWCNPISGHATLYWYQQILGQGPKLLIQFQNNGVVDDSQLPKDRFSAERLKGVDSTLKIQPAKLEDSAVYLCASSLPPGQYFGPGTRLTVT.

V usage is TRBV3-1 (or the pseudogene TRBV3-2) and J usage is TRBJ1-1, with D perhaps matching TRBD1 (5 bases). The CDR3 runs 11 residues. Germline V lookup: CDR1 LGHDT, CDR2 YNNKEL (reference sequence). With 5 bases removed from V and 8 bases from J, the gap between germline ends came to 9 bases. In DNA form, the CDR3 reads TGTGCCAGCAGCGGCCGGGGGGAAGCTTTCTTT. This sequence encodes CASSGRGEAFF.

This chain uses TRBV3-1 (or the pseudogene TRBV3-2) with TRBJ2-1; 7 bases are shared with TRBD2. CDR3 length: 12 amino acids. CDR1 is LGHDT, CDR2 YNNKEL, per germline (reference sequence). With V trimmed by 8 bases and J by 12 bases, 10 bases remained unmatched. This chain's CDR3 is CASGLEGGAQFF. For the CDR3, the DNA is TGTGCCAGCGGCCTTGAGGGAGGGGCGCAGTTCTTC.

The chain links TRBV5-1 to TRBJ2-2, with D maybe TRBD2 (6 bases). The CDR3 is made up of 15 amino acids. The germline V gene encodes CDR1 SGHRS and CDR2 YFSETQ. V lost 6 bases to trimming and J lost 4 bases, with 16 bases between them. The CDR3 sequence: CASNSGEISTGELFF. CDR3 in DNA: TGCGCCAGCAACTCGGGGGAAATCAGCACCGGGGAGCTGTTTTTT.

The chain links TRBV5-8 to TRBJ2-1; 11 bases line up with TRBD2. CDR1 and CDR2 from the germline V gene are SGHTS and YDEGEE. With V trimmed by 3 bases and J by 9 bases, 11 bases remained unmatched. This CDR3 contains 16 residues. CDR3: CASSSGGLAGGSEQFF. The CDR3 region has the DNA TGTGCCAGCAGCTCCGGGGGGCTAGCGGGAGGAAGTGAGCAGTTCTTC.